This entry describes one T cell receptor beta chain. These data are taken from a study of blood T cell repertoires in COVID-19. Study-wide context: From T cells, B-cell-depleted T cells, or PBMCs came the material, which was cDNA or gDNA.

Clones were sequenced by immunoSEQ multiplex PCR, and TCRdb holds only the in-frame ones, with some missing. The repertoire holds some 250,000 clones, with around 84% as singletons. The sequence derives from a woman aged 65 to 85 with active or convalescent COVID-19. Sample: peripheral blood.

The CDR3 region is CASSHLGQSEPQHF. The CDR3 DNA reads TGTGCCAGCAGCCACCTTGGACAGTCCGAGCCCCAGCATTTT. The genes are TRBV3-1 (or the pseudogene TRBV3-2) and TRBJ1-5, with D perhaps TRBD1 (6 bases). CDR1 LGHDT and CDR2 YNNKEL come from the germline V gene (reference sequence). The germline V and J ends were trimmed by 3 bases and 8 bases, with 14 bases remaining between them. This CDR3 spans 14 amino acids.